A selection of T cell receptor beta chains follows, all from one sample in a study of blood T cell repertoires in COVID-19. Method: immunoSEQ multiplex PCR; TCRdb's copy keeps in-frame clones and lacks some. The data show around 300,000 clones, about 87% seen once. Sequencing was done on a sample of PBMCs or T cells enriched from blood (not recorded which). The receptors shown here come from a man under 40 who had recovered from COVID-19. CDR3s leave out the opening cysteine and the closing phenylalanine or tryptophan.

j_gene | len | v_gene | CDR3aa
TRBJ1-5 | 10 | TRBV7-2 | ASSPRNQPQH
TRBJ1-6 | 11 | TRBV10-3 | AIRGPGSSPLH
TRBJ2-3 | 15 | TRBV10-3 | ATAITGLAGNADTQY
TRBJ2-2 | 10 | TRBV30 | AWAGSTGELF
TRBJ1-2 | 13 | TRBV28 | ASSPPARVDYGYT
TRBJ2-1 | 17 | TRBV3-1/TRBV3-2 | ASSQPGLAGDRSYNEQF
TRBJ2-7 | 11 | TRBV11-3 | ASSPGQAYEQY
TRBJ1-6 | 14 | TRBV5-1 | ASSPGSVGIGSPLH
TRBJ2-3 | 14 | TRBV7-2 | ASSLAALANTDTQY
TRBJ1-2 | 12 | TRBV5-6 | ASSLLGTAYGYT
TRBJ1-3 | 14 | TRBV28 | ASSSYRESSGNTIY
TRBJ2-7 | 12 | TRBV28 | ASSLLDSSYEQY
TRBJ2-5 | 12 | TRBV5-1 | ASSPGQPQETQY
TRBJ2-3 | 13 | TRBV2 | ASSLDRGRGGTQY
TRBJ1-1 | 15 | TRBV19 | ASSIGGQGVRNTEAF
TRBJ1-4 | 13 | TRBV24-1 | ATSDPGTGGEKLF
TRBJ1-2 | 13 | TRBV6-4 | ASSDRTGGAGGYT
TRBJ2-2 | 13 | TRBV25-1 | ASSASGPSKAELF
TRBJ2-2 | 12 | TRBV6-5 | ASIPGQSTGELF
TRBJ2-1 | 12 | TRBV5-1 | ASSWTGSTNEQF
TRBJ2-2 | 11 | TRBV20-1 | SASTGFTGELF
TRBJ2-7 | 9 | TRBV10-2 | ASSAGYEQY
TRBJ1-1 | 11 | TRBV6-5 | ASSSGRVVGAF
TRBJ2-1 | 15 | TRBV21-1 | ASSKGSAGQGEDEQF
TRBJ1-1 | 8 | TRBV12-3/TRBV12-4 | ASSFGEAF
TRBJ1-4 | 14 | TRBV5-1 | ASSLSWGTGNEKLF
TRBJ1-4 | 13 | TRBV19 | ASRDRGAPNEKLF
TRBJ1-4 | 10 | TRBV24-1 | ATSDLPRTCF
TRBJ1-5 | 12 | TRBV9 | ATAETPLGQPQH
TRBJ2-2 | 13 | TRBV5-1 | ASSLGGARTGELF
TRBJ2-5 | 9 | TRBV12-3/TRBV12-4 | ASSRQETQY
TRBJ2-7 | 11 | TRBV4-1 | ASSFGQVSEQY
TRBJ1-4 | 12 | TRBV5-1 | ASSLGQGGEKLF